The 11 T cell receptor beta chains below were found in one sample sequenced in a study of CD8 T cells in ankylosing spondylitis. One entry per CDR3 protein results from TCRdb running MiXCR on the 5' RACE reads. The table lists 290,000 or so distinct CDR3 sequences, less than 25% of them singletons. Material: blood, either unsorted or a sorted T cell fraction (not recorded which). The receptors derive from a female donor with ankylosing spondylitis or in good health (not recorded which).

The chain joins TRBV7-6 to TRBJ1-1, with D possibly matching TRBD1 (6 bases). Germline V CDR1 and CDR2: SGHVS, FNYEAQ. The CDR3 consists of 15 residues. V gave up 6 bases and J gave up 5 bases, with 19 bases separating them. The CDR3 region has the DNA TGTGCCAGCAGGGGGGGCGGGAGTGGTGGAACTGAAGCTTTCTTT. This translates into CASRGGGSGGTEAFF.

This clonotype was observed a few times. The chain combines TRBV29-1 with TRBJ2-3; D is unresolved. The CDR3 length is 15 residues. The V end was cut by 4 bases, the J end by 0 bases, with 14 bases between. Looked up from germline, CDR1 is SQVTM and CDR2 is ANQGSEA. CDR3 nucleotides: TGCAGCGTTGTTTTTAGCAGAACTAGCACAGATACGCAGTATTTT. Residues: CSVVFSRTSTDTQYF.

This clonotype has only a few counts. CDR3 sequence reads: CSVVASGKVYEQYF. The CDR3 region has the DNA TGCAGCGTCGTAGCCTCAGGAAAAGTCTACGAGCAGTACTTC. The genes are TRBV29-1 and TRBJ2-7; no definite D call. This CDR3 has 14 residues. CDR1 is SQVTM, CDR2 ANQGSEA, per germline. Trimming took off 6 bases at V and 3 bases at J, with 18 bases between the two ends.

There are many counts of this clonotype. In DNA form, the CDR3 reads TGTGCCAGCACCCCAGCCGGGACAGGGCGCGAGCAGTACTTC. Residues: CASTPAGTGREQYF. V gene TRBV12-3 or TRBV12-4 combines with J gene TRBJ2-7, with TRBD1 identical over 9 bases. Trimming cost V 7 bases and J 6 bases; bases outside gene matches: 10. The CDR3 has 14 residues.

This clonotype is medium-sized. Written as DNA, the CDR3 is TGCGCCAGCAGCCAAGCCCCTACTTCGGCGCAGTATTTT. Amino acids: CASSQAPTSAQYF. This chain connects TRBV4-3 to TRBJ2-3; no firm D call. V lost 1 base to trimming and J lost 10 bases, with 12 bases between them. The CDR3 consists of 13 residues. CDR1 is LGHNA and CDR2 is YSLEER in the germline V gene.

This clonotype was seen a handful of times. The J gene is TRBJ1-1, the V gene TRBV5-6, with a weak D call TRBD1 (6 bases). The CDR3 runs to 14 residues. The V end lost 4 bases, the J end lost 8 bases, and 18 bases lay between the germline ends. Germline V gives CDR1 SGHDT, CDR2 YYEEEE. DNA for the CDR3: TGTGCCAGCAGCAATGTGAGCCGTCAGGGGGAAGCTTTCTTT. This encodes CASSNVSRQGEAFF.

This clonotype was seen a few times. The chain carries TRBV12-3 or TRBV12-4 and TRBJ1-5; D may be TRBD1 (5 bases). The V end was cut by 3 bases, the J end by 1 base, with 7 bases between. This CDR3 has 14 residues. The CDR3 sequence is CASSFWGSNQPQHF. The CDR3 nucleotides read TGTGCCAGCAGTTTCTGGGGGAGCAATCAGCCCCAGCATTTT.

Many counts were recorded for this clonotype. This chain joins TRBV6-5 and TRBJ2-5; the match to TRBD1 covers 7 bases. V shed 1 base and J 5 bases; nucleotides not matched to a gene: 7. The CDR3 covers 15 residues. Germline V gene lookup returns CDR1 MNHEY and CDR2 SVGAGI. This CDR3 is CASSYFPTGLETQYF. CDR3 nucleotide sequence: TGTGCCAGCAGTTACTTCCCGACAGGGTTGGAGACCCAGTACTTC.

V usage is TRBV6-2 or TRBV6-3 and J usage is TRBJ2-1; TRBD2 is a possible D gene (5 bases). Germline V gives CDR1 MNHEY, CDR2 SVGEGT. The CDR3 length is 14 residues. V dropped 5 bases and J dropped 9 bases, with 17 bases sitting between them. The CDR3 loop is CASSLGRAMSEQFF. The CDR3 DNA is TGTGCCAGCAGTCTAGGGCGGGCTATGAGTGAGCAGTTCTTC.

There are a few counts of this clonotype. The chain is built from TRBV12-3 or TRBV12-4 and TRBJ2-5; no definite D call. The CDR3 has 12 amino acids. V lost 6 bases, J lost 4 bases, and 9 bases lay in between. The CDR3 sequence: CASRSPGETQYF. The CDR3 DNA reads TGTGCCAGCAGGAGCCCGGGAGAGACCCAGTACTTC.

The chain uses TRBV2 and TRBJ1-3, with 7 bases fitting TRBD1. Germline values: CDR1 SNHLY, CDR2 FYNNEI. V gave up 6 bases and J gave up 0 bases; unmatched junction bases: 8. The length of the CDR3 is 16 residues. CDR3 amino acids: CASSPIRDSSGNTIYF. Here the CDR3 DNA reads TGTGCCAGCAGCCCCATTAGGGACAGCTCTGGAAACACCATATATTTT.